This entry concerns a single T cell receptor beta chain. Both 60 Vbeta primers and 13 Jbeta primers went into the PCR. Measured with immunoSEQ multiplex PCR; TCRdb has only the in-frame clones, and not every one. Here the sample spans 60,000 or so clones, 65% to 80% being singletons. The data stem from a study of cytomegalovirus exposure and HLA in healthy donors. Study-wide background: Sequencing of about 179 million T cells in an earlier analysis found under 120 million unique TCR beta sequences.

V trimming: 8 bases; J trimming: 7 bases; junction bases outside the gene matches: 8. Germline V gene sequence: CDR1 SGHDT, CDR2 YYEEEE. The length of the CDR3 is 13 residues. The TCR comes from a man aged 40-55 years in good health and CMV-seropositive. Sequenced sample: PBMCs. The chain couples TRBV5-6 to TRBJ2-7; TRBD2 agrees at 11 bases. CDR3 sequence (DNA): TGTGCCAGTACTAGCGGGGGTTTGGTTGAGCAGTACTTC. This codes for CASTSGGLVEQYF.